The source of this TCR beta chain is a study of shared clonotypes between healthy human individuals. In the study overall: The cohort had a couple of women and three men, ages 18 to 49. Study results and caveats: On the whole, naive subsets had larger estimated richness than memory subsets had.

This clone was detected only a few times. Its specificity is not known. This CDR3 is also generated by other DNA sequences in the sample. Sorted-subset replicate PCR reactions were performed with about 200 ng DNA, corresponding to 30,000 to 35,000 T cell genomes. In the source study's methods: Because ImmunoSEQ provided only junction sequences with no quality scores, the filtering differed. This table comes from immunoSEQ multiplex PCR, and its TCRdb copy is limited to in-frame clones, with some not included. From that table come the V and J calls and clone size; the DNA was used to work out D and trimming. The table lists some 690,000 clones, 90% of them singletons. V lost 4 bases to trimming and J lost 4 bases, with 10 bases between them. Germline-derived CDR1 and CDR2 are SGHDT and YYEEEE. The CDR3 totals 13 residues.

This chain links TRBV5-6 with TRBJ2-3, with D possibly matching TRBD2 (6 bases). Sequenced input: memory CD8+ T cells from PBMCs. The subset was: CD45RO+ cells pooled with CCR7-negative TemRA cells. This TCR was recovered from a man younger than 35 in good health. Some clones in this sample may be carry-over from other donors' samples. The CDR3 DNA reads TGTGCCAGCAGCCTAGGGGAGGCAGATACGCAGTATTTT. Amino acid sequence: CASSLGEADTQYF.